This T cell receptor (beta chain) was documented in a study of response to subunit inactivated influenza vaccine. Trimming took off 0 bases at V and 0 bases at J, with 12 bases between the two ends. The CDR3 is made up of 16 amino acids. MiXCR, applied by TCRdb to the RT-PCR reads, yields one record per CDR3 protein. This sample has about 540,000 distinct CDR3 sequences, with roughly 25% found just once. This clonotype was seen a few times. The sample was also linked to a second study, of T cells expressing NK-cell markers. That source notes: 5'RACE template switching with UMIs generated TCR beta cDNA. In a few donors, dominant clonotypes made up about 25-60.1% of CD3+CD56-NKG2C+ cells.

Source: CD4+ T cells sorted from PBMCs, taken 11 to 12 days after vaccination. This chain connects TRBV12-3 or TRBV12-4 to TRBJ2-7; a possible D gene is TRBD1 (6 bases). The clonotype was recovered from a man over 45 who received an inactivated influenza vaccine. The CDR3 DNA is TGTGCCAGCAGTTTAGCCTTCAGGGGATCCTCCTACGAGCAGTACTTC. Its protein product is CASSLAFRGSSYEQYF.